These T cell receptor beta chains were read from a single sample in a study of shared clonotypes between healthy human individuals. Sequenced by immunoSEQ multiplex PCR; TCRdb stores in-frame clones only, minus some. Of some 1.4 million clones listed, approximately 96% are singletons. The sequenced sample was naive CD4+ T cells sorted from blood. Receptors originate from a man aged 25-40 years in good health. Both conserved end residues are part of each CDR3. A D gene is named only where the DNA matches it firmly. Clone size is not always given. Where it is, it says once, few, many or a class for expanded clones.

abundance	v_gene	j_gene	d_gene	CDR3nt	CDR3aa
NA	TRBV6-4	TRBJ1-2	NA	TGTGCCAGCAGTGAGCACGTGGGGAACTATGGCTACACCTTC	CASSEHVGNYGYTF
once	TRBV7-9	TRBJ2-2	NA	TGTGCCAGCAGCTTAGAGAGGGTCCTTAACACCGGGGAGCTGTTTTTT	CASSLERVLNTGELFF
few	TRBV7-8	TRBJ1-5	NA	TGTGCCAGCAGCTTAGATCTGTCAAATCAGCCCCAGCATTTT	CASSLDLSNQPQHF
NA	TRBV5-1	TRBJ1-2	TRBD1	TGCGCCAGCAGCTTGGTAGTAGGGGGCAACTATGGCTACACCTTC	CASSLVVGGNYGYTF
NA	TRBV7-2	TRBJ2-1	TRBD2	TGTGCCAGCAGCTTATATCTAGCGGGAGCCTACAATGAGCAGTTCTTC	CASSLYLAGAYNEQFF
NA	TRBV21-1	TRBJ2-7	NA	TGTGCCAGCAGCAACTTAGCCTCCGACTCGCAATACGAGCAGTACTTC	CASSNLASDSQYEQYF
NA	TRBV11-2	TRBJ2-3	NA	TGTGCCAGCAGCCTGACTAGTTCCCCTTTAGGGGATACGCAGTATTTT	CASSLTSSPLGDTQYF
NA	TRBV5-1	TRBJ2-1	TRBD2	TGCGCCAGCAGCTTGGGGAGCTGGGCGGGAGGAAGAAATGAGCAGTTCTTC	CASSLGSWAGGRNEQFF
NA	TRBV7-7	TRBJ2-7	NA	TGTGCTAGCAGCCGAGGCGGCCCCCTCTCTAACTACGAGCAGTACTTC	CASSRGGPLSNYEQYF
NA	TRBV7-2	TRBJ2-1	NA	TGTGCCAGCAGTCGATTGGGAATGGAGCAGTTCTTC	CASSRLGMEQFF
once	TRBV28	TRBJ2-7	TRBD2	TGTGCCAGCAGTCCCAGCGGGAGCTCCTACGAGCAGTACTTC	CASSPSGSSYEQYF
NA	TRBV27	TRBJ1-2	TRBD1	TGTGCCAGCAGTATAAACCGGGACAGAGTCTATGGCTACACCTTC	CASSINRDRVYGYTF
few	TRBV7-6	TRBJ2-7	NA	TGTGCCAGCAGCCAACGGGACTTCTACGAGCAGTACTTC	CASSQRDFYEQYF
once	TRBV4-2	TRBJ2-1	NA	TGTGCCAGCAGCCAGGCGGCTACGAGCGTCGGTGAGCAGTTCTTC	CASSQAATSVGEQFF
NA	TRBV28	TRBJ1-5	TRBD1	TGTGCCAGCAGCCACAACAGGGGCCACCAGCCCCAGCATTTT	CASSHNRGHQPQHF
NA	TRBV4-1	TRBJ2-5	NA	TGCGCCAGCAGCCAAGAGGGCAGGGCAGGGGAGACCCAGTACTTC	CASSQEGRAGETQYF
NA	TRBV28	TRBJ2-2	NA	TGTGCCAGCAGTTTTTCGGACCTGGCAAGCAACGGGGAGCTGTTTTTT	CASSFSDLASNGELFF
NA	TRBV10-2	TRBJ2-1	TRBD2	TGCGCCAGCATTCCGGGACTAGCGATTTGGGATGAGCAGTTCTTC	CASIPGLAIWDEQFF
NA	TRBV4-3	TRBJ2-2	TRBD2	TGCGCCAGCAGCCAAGATTTTAGAGCGGGAAGCACCGGGGAGCTGTTTTTT	CASSQDFRAGSTGELFF
NA	TRBV14	TRBJ1-3	TRBD1	TGTGCCAGCAGCCAAGAGGGACGACAGGGGGCTAGCTCTGGAAACACCATATATTTT	CASSQEGRQGASSGNTIYF
once	TRBV5-6	TRBJ1-5	NA	TGTGCCAGCGGATTATTTACAGGGAGTCAGCCCCAGCATTTT	CASGLFTGSQPQHF
NA	TRBV19	TRBJ2-7	TRBD2	TGTGCCAGTAGTAGCGGGAGAAGTTACGAGCAGTACTTC	CASSSGRSYEQYF
NA	TRBV19	TRBJ1-5	NA	TGTGCCAGTACCACTTCGGGGGGGAGGGTCGGCAATCAGCCCCAGCATTTT	CASTTSGGRVGNQPQHF
NA	TRBV7-2	TRBJ2-1	TRBD2	TGTGCCAGCAGCCATACTAGCGGGAGATTTGTGTCCTACAATGAGCAGTTCTTC	CASSHTSGRFVSYNEQFF
NA	TRBV30	TRBJ1-4	NA	TGTGCCTGGAGCCTGGGGAGGGATGAAAAACTGTTTTTT	CAWSLGRDEKLFF
NA	TRBV10-1	TRBJ2-1	TRBD2	TGCGCCAGCAGTGAAAGCGGGAGGGAAGAGCAGTTCTTC	CASSESGREEQFF
once	TRBV18	TRBJ2-7	TRBD1	TGTGCCAGCTCACCCGACAGGGTTTTGAGGGAGCAGTACTTC	CASSPDRVLREQYF
NA	TRBV7-2	TRBJ1-2	NA	TGTGCCAGTATCAGACAGGTCGGCTATGGCTACACCTTC	CASIRQVGYGYTF
NA	TRBV5-6	TRBJ1-4	NA	TGTGCCAGCAGCTTGGGGCCCTCCCTACAGGCGCGTAATGAAAAACTGTTTTTT	CASSLGPSLQARNEKLFF
NA	TRBV5-4	TRBJ2-2	NA	TGTGCCAGCAGCCGGGCTGGGGAGCTGTTTTTT	CASSRAGELFF
NA	TRBV14	TRBJ2-3	NA	TGTGCCAGCAGCCAAGATTGGGGTATTAAGGGAGATACGCAGTATTTT	CASSQDWGIKGDTQYF
NA	TRBV11-3	TRBJ1-2	NA	TGTGCCAGCAGCCCGTCGGACAGCTATGGCTACACCTTC	CASSPSDSYGYTF
NA	TRBV9	TRBJ2-3	TRBD2	TGTGCCAGCAGCGTAGCTTCTTCGGGGGGATGGAGCACAGATACGCAGTATTTT	CASSVASSGGWSTDTQYF
NA	TRBV6-5	TRBJ2-5	NA	TGTGCCACCCGGAGACGTGGAGGGCAAGAGACCCAGTACTTC	CATRRRGGQETQYF
NA	TRBV12-2	TRBJ2-5	NA	TGTGCAAGTCGCTTAGACCCCGGGGGACAGACAGAGACCCAGTACTTC	CASRLDPGGQTETQYF
NA	TRBV9	TRBJ1-1	NA	TGTGCCAGCAGCGTACTAGCAGGGTACACTGAAGCTTTCTTT	CASSVLAGYTEAFF
once	TRBV5-5	TRBJ2-7	TRBD2	TGTGCCAGCAGCTTGGGAACTAGCGGGATATACGAGCAGTACTTC	CASSLGTSGIYEQYF
NA	TRBV15	TRBJ1-2	TRBD1	TGTGCCACCAGCAGAGAGGGGACAGGGCCTAACTATGGCTACACCTTC	CATSREGTGPNYGYTF
NA	TRBV14	TRBJ2-2	TRBD2	TGTGCCAGCAGCCTCAGAAGGGGACTAGCGGGAGTCGGGGAGCTGTTTTTT	CASSLRRGLAGVGELFF
NA	TRBV11-2	TRBJ1-1	NA	TGTGCCAGCAGCTTAGTGCGTGGCGCTGAAGCTTTCTTT	CASSLVRGAEAFF
once	TRBV4-1	TRBJ2-5	TRBD2	TGCGCCAGCAGCCAGCTACTAGCGGTGCAGTTACAAGAGACCCAGTACTTC	CASSQLLAVQLQETQYF